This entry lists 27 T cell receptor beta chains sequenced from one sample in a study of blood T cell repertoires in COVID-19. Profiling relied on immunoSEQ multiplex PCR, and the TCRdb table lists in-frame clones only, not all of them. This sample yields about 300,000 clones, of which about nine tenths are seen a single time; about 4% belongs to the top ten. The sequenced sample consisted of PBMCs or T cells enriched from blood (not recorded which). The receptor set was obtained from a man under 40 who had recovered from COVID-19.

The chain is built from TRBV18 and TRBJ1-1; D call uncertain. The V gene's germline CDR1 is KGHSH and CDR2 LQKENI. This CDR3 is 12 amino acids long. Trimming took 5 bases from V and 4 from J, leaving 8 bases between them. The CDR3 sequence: CASSTTGTEAFF. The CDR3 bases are TGTGCCAGCTCAACCACGGGCACTGAAGCTTTCTTT.

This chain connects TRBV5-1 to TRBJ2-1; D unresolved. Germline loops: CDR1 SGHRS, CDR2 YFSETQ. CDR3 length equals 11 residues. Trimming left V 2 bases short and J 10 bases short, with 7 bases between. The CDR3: CASSLSSEQFF. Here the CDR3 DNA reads TGCGCCAGCAGCTTATCGAGCGAGCAGTTCTTC.

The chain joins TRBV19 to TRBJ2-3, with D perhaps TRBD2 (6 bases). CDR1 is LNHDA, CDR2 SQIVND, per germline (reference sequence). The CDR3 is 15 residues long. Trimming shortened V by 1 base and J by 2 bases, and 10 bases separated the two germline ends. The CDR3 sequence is CASSIGAGLTDTQYF. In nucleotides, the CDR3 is TGTGCCAGTAGTATAGGGGCGGGACTCACAGATACGCAGTATTTT.

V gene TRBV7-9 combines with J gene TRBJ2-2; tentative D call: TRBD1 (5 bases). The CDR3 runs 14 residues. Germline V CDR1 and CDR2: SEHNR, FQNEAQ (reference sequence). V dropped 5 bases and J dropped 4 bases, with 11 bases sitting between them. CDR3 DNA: TGTGCCAGCAGCCCCAGGGTGTCCACCGGGGAGCTGTTTTTT. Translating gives CASSPRVSTGELFF.

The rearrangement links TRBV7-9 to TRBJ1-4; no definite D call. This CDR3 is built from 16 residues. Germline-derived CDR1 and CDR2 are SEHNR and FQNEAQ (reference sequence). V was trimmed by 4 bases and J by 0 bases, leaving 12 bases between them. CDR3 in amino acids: CASSSRGRATNEKLFF. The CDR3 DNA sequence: TGTGCCAGCAGCTCCCGAGGGAGAGCAACTAATGAAAAACTGTTTTTT. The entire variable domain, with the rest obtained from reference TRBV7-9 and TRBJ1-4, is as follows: DTGVSQNPRHKITKRGQNVTFRCDPISEHNRLYWYRQTLGQGPEFLTYFQNEAQLEKSRLLSDRFSAERPKGSFSTLEIQRTEQGDSAMYLCASSSRGRATNEKLFFGSGTQLSVL.

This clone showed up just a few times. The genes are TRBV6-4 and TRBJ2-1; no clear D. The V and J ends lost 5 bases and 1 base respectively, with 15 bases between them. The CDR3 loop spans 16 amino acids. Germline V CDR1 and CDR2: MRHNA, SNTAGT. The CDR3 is CASSPLGSGSYNEQFF. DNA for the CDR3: TGTGCCAGCAGTCCGCTAGGTAGTGGGTCCTACAATGAGCAGTTCTTC.

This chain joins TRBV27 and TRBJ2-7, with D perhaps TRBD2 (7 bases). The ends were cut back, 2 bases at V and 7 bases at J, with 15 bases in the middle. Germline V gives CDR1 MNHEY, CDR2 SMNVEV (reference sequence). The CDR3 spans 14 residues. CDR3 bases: TGTGCCAGCAGTTTAGGGGGGGCTGGGGGGGAGCAGTACTTC. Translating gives CASSLGGAGGEQYF.

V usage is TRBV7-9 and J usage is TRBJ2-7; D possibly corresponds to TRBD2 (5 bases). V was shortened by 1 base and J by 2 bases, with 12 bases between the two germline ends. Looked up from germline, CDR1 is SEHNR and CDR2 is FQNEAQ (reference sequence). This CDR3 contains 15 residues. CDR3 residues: CASSLEGGLAYEQYF. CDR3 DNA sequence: TGTGCCAGCAGCTTAGAGGGCGGGCTAGCCTACGAGCAGTACTTC.

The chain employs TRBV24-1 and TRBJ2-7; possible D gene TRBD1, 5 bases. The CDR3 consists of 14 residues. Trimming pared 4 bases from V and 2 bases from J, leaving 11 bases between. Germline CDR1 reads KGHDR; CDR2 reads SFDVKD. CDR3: CATSELGQAYEQYF. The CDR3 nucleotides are TGTGCCACCAGTGAGCTCGGACAAGCCTACGAGCAGTACTTC.

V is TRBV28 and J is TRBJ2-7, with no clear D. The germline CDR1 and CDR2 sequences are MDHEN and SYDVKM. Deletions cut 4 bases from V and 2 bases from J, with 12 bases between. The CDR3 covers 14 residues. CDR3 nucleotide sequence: TGTGCCAGCAGTTCTCCGTCTAGGACCTACGAGCAGTACTTC. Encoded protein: CASSSPSRTYEQYF.

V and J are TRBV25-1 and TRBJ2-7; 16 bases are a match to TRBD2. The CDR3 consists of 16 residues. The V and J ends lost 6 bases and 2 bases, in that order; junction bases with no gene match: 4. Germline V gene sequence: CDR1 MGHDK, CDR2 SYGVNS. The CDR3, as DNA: TGTGCCAGCAGGTCCGGGACTAGCGGGAGGGCCTACGAGCAGTACTTC. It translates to CASRSGTSGRAYEQYF.

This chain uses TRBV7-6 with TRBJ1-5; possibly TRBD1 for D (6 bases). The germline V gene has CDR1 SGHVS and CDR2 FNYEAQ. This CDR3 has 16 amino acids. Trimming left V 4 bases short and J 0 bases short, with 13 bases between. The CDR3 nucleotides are TGTGCCAGCAGCTCCACCCAGGGGTATAGCAATCAGCCCCAGCATTTT. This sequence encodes CASSSTQGYSNQPQHF.

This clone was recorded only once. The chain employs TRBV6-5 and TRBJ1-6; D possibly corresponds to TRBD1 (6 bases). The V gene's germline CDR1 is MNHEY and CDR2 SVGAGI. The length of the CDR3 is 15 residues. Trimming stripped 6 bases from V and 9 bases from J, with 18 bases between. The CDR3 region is CASRGVTGLGSPLHF. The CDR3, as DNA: TGTGCCAGCAGGGGTGTGACAGGTTTGGGTTCACCCCTCCACTTT.

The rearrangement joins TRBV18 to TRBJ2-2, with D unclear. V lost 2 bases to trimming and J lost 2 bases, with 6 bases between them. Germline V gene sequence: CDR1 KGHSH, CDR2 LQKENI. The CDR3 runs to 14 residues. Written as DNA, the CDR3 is TGTGCCAGCTCACCAGAGAGAAACACCGGGGAGCTGTTTTTT. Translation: CASSPERNTGELFF.

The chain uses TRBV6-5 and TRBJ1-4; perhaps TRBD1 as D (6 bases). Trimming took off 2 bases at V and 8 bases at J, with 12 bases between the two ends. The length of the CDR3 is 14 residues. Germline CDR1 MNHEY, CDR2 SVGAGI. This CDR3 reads CASSYRQGREKLFF. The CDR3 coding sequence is TGTGCCAGCAGTTACAGGCAGGGGCGAGAAAAACTGTTTTTT.

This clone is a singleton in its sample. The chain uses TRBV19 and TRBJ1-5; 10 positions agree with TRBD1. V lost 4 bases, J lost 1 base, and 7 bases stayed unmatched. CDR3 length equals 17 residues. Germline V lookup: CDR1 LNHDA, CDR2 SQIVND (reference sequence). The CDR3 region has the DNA TGTGCCAGTAGTACCCTCGACAGGGGGCCGAGCAATCAGCCCCAGCATTTT. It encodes CASSTLDRGPSNQPQHF.

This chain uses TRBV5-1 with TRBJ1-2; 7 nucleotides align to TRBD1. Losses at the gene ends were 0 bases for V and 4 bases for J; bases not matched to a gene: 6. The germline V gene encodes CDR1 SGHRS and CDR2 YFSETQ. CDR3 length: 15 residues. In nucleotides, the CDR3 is TGCGCCAGCAGCTTGGTAGACAGGGTTACCTATGGCTACACCTTC. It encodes CASSLVDRVTYGYTF.

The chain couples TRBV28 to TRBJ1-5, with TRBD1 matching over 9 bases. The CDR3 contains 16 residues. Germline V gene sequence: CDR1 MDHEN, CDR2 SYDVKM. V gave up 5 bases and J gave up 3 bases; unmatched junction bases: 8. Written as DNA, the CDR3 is TGTGCCAGCAGTCCAGCCGGGACAGGGTCCAATCAGCCCCAGCATTTT. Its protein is CASSPAGTGSNQPQHF. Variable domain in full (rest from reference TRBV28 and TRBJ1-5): DVKVTQSSRYLVKRTGEKVFLECVQDMDHENMFWYRQDPGLGLRLIYFSYDVKMKEKGDIPEGYSVSREKKERFSLILESASTNQTSMYLCASSPAGTGSNQPQHFGDGTRLSIL.

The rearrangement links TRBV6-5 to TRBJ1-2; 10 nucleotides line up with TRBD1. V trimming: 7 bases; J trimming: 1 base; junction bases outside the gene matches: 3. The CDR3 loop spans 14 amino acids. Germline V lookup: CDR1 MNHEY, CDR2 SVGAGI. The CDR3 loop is CASTGTGDNYGYTF. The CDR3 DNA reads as TGTGCCAGCACGGGGACAGGGGATAACTATGGCTACACCTTC.

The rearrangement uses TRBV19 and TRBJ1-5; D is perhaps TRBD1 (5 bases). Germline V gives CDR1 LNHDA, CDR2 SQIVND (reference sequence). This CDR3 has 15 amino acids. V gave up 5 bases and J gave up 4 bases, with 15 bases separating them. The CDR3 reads CASSSREGGNQPQHF. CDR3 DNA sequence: TGTGCCAGTAGTTCCAGGGAGGGAGGAAATCAGCCCCAGCATTTT.

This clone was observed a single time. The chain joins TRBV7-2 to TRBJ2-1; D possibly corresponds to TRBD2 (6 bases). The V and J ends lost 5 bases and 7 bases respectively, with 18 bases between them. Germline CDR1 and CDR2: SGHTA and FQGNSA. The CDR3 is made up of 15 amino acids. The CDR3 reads CASSLTMTRENEQFF. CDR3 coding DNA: TGTGCCAGCAGCCTTACGATGACTAGGGAGAATGAGCAGTTCTTC.

The CDR3 coding sequence is TGTGCCAGCAGCCAGGCCTGGGTAGGAAATCAGCCCCAGCATTTT. Encoded protein: CASSQAWVGNQPQHF. The V and J genes are TRBV6-6 and TRBJ1-5; no reliable D call. V was shortened by 6 bases and J by 4 bases, with 16 bases between the two germline ends. CDR3 length: 15 amino acids. Germline CDR1 MNHNY, CDR2 SVGAGI (reference sequence).

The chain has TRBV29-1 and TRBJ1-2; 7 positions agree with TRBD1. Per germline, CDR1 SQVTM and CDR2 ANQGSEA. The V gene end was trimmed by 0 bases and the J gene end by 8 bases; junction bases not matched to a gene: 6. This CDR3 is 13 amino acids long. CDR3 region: CSVEDEGAGGYTF. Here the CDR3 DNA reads TGCAGCGTTGAAGATGAGGGGGCAGGCGGCTACACCTTC.

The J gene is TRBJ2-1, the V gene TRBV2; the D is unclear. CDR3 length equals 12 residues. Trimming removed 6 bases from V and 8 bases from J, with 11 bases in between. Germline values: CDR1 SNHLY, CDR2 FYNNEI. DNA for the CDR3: TGTGCCAGCAGGGCATCAGAAGATGAGCAGTTCTTC. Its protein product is CASRASEDEQFF.

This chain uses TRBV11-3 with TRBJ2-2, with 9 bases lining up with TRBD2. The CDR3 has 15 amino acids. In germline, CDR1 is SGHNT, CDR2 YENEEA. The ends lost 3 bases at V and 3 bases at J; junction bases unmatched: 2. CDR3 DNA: TGTGCCAGCAGCTTTGTAGCGGGAGACACCGGGGAGCTGTTTTTT. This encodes CASSFVAGDTGELFF.

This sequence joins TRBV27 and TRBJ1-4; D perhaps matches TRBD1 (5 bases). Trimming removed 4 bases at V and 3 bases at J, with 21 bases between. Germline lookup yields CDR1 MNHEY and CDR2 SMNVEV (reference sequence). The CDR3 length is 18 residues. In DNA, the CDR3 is TGTGCCAGCAGTTCGTCGCAGGGTCAACTTGGGGCTAATGAAAAACTGTTTTTT. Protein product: CASSSSQGQLGANEKLFF.

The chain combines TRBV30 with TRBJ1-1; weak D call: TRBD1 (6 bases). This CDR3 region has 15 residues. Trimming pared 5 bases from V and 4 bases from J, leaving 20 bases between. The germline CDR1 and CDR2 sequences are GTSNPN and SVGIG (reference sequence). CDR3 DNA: TGTGCCTGGGAGACGATCGAGGGGGGGGTCACTGAAGCTTTCTTT. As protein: CAWETIEGGVTEAFF.